The clone carrying this TCR beta chain has just a few counts. No antigen is known for it. The entry originates in a study of regulatory T cells in long-lasting Graves disease. Across the study: New Graves' disease cases had less than 3 months of antithyroid drugs.

Germline CDR1 reads SGDLS; CDR2 reads YYNGEE. CDR3 length: 16 residues. V was clipped by 0 bases and J by 3 bases; unmatched bases: 8. Study-wide points: Persistent patients had more shared public clonotypes (2,741) than new patients (roughly 970). TCR diversity was lower in persistent Graves' patients than in newly diagnosed ones.

Relying on iRepertoire HTBI primers and Arm-PCR of CDR3 regions, the team built TCR beta libraries. Each CDR3 protein gets one entry after TCRdb re-called the multiplex PCR reads with MiXCR. The sample holds some 350,000 distinct CDR3 sequences; 15% to 20% are singletons and the top ten take 20% to 25%. Described time point: newly diagnosed GD, antithyroid drugs for less than 3 months. From RNA extracted from PBMCs, the TCR library was made. The source of the patients was an endocrinology department in Xi'an, China. This same sample was also part of a study on T cells in Graves' hyperthyroidism and ophthalmopathy.

The sequence derives from a young woman with Graves disease. The sample consisted of peripheral blood mononuclear cells (PBMCs), taken at new diagnosis, from a patient treated with antithyroid drugs. This chain links TRBV9 with TRBJ2-7, with 8 nucleotides matching TRBD2. The CDR3 is CASSVGIGRGLYEQYF. The CDR3 bases are TGTGCCAGCAGCGTAGGGATCGGGAGGGGACTCTACGAGCAGTACTTC.